This T cell receptor (beta chain) stems from a study of cytomegalovirus exposure and HLA in healthy donors. The study ran its PCR with 60 Vbeta and 13 Jbeta primers. Assay used: immunoSEQ multiplex PCR; TCRdb lists only in-frame clones, some missing. Of roughly 200,000 clones in the sample, 65% to 85% were seen once. This clone has ten or more counts. The V end lost 4 bases, the J end lost 4 bases, and 11 bases lay between the germline ends. CDR3 length equals 15 residues. Germline V gene data show CDR1 as SGHAT and CDR2 as FQNNGV. This rearrangement joins TRBV11-2 to TRBJ2-6; D is uncertain. The sequence came from a man aged 50 to 59 in good health and CMV-seronegative. Sequenced material: PBMCs. Here the CDR3 DNA reads TGTGCCAGCAGCTCGTTATTGAGGGGGGCCAACGTCCTGACTTTC. Translating it yields CASSSLLRGANVLTF.